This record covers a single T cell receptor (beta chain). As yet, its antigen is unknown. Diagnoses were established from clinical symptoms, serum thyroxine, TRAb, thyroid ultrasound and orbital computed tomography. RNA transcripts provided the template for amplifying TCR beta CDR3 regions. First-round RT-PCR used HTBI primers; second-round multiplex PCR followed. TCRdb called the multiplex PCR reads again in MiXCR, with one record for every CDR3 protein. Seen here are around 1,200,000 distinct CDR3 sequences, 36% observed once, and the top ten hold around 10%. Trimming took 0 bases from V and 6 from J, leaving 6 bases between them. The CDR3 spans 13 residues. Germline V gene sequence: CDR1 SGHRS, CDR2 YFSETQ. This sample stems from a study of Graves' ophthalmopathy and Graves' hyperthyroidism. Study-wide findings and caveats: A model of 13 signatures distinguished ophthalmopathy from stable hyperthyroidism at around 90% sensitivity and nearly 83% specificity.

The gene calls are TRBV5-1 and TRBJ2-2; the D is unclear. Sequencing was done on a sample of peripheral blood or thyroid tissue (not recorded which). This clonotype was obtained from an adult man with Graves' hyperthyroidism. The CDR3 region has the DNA TGCGCCAGCAGCTTGGTGACCGCCGGGGAGCTGTTTTTT. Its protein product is CASSLVTAGELFF.